The T cell receptor (beta chain) described here comes from a study of T cell responses to AZD1222 COVID-19 vaccine. Study-wide findings and caveats: Samples come after the peak T cell response, not at day 14.

Only in-frame clones appear in the TCRdb table, and some are missing; sequencing was by immunoSEQ multiplex PCR. The data hold 150,000 to 200,000 clones, with around nine tenths observed a single time. With regard to this clone: The antigen is not known.

V lost 8 bases and J lost 1, with 11 bases in between. CDR3 length equals 13 residues. CDR1 and CDR2 from the germline V gene are LNHDA and SQIVND (reference sequence). The starting material was peripheral blood, obtained on day 0 of AZD1222 vaccination. The source of this sequence is an adult in good health. This chain uses TRBV19 with TRBJ1-1; D is undetermined. CDR3 amino acids: CASHRTENTEAFF. The CDR3, as DNA: TGTGCCAGTCACCGGACCGAGAACACTGAAGCTTTCTTT.